The 26 T cell receptor beta chains below come from one sample, sequenced in a study of metastatic and nonmetastatic thyroid tumors. Patients had received no treatment of any kind before thyroid surgery. TCRdb redid the clone calls on the PCR reads using MiXCR. The data contain around 89,000 clones, about 15% of them seen just once; the ten biggest clones take up roughly 3.9%. Sequencing used blood. The receptors were sampled from a female donor with papillary thyroid cancer or a benign thyroid nodule (not recorded which). Some clones in this sample may be carry-over from other donors' samples.

This clone was observed many times. As DNA, the CDR3 is TGTGCCAGCAATGGGAGGAGGGGGAACACTGAAGCTTTCTTT. Encoded protein: CASNGRRGNTEAFF. The rearrangement joins TRBV6-2 or TRBV6-3 to TRBJ1-1; D possibly corresponds to TRBD1 (5 bases). Germline loops: CDR1 MNHEY, CDR2 SVGEGT. V lost 7 bases and J 1 base, leaving 13 bases between the germline ends. The CDR3 runs to 14 residues.

This clone came up many times. The sample contains more than one DNA sequence encoding this CDR3. The chain is built from TRBV29-1 and TRBJ1-1; a possible D gene is TRBD1 (5 bases). Germline CDR1 SQVTM, CDR2 ANQGSEA. The CDR3 contains 15 residues. The ends were cut back, 4 bases at V and 4 bases at J, with 19 bases in the middle. The CDR3 reads CSVGRVAAVVTEAFF. The CDR3 nucleotides read TGCAGCGTTGGCAGGGTGGCGGCTGTGGTCACTGAAGCTTTCTTT.

The chain links TRBV7-3 to TRBJ1-4; no clear D gene. CDR1 SGHTA and CDR2 FQGTGA come from the germline V gene. This CDR3 region has 14 residues. V lost 3 bases to trimming and J lost 6 bases, with 11 bases between them. CDR3 protein: CASSFGVNDEKLFF. CDR3 DNA sequence: TGTGCCAGCAGCTTTGGGGTCAACGATGAAAAACTGTTTTTT.

This clone was seen a handful of times. Being one base from a much bigger clone, this may be a read error. The genes are TRBV20-1 and TRBJ1-5; D unclear. Germline assignment: CDR1 DFQATT and CDR2 SNEGSKA (reference sequence). CDR3 length: 14 residues. CDR3 sequence: CSDSDSMSTQPQHF. The CDR3 DNA sequence: TGCAGTGATTCCGACTCAATGAGCACTCAGCCCCAGCATTTT.

Worth noting for this clone: A much larger clone sits a single nucleotide away, making a read error possible. The V and J genes are TRBV11-2 and TRBJ2-3; 10 bases align to TRBD1. V lost 5 bases, J lost 3 bases, and 8 bases stayed unmatched. CDR1 is SGHAT and CDR2 is FQNNGV in the germline V gene. CDR3 length equals 16 residues. The CDR3 is CASSLDRGRETDTQYF. CDR3 bases: TGTGCCAGCAGCCTGGACAGGGGGAGAGAAACAGATACGCAGTATTTT.

This clone was counted at least ten times. In the same sample, other DNA sequences code for this CDR3. V is TRBV9 and J is TRBJ1-2, with D possibly matching TRBD1 (5 bases). Germline V gene sequence: CDR1 SGDLS, CDR2 YYNGEE. This CDR3 is 15 amino acids long. Trimming shortened V by 2 bases and J by 2 bases, and 13 bases separated the two germline ends. As DNA, the CDR3 is TGTGCCAGCAGCGTCTCGGGACGAACCAACTATGGCTACACCTTC. Its translation is CASSVSGRTNYGYTF.

At least ten counts were recorded for this clone. The chain links TRBV5-6 to TRBJ1-2; D possibly corresponds to TRBD1 (5 bases). V lost 0 bases, J lost 0 bases, and 12 bases lay in between. The germline V gene encodes CDR1 SGHDT and CDR2 YYEEEE. This CDR3 has 16 amino acids. CDR3 region: CASSLVGHEANYGYTF. The CDR3 DNA reads as TGTGCCAGCAGCTTGGTTGGACATGAAGCTAACTATGGCTACACCTTC.

This clone came up once. This sequence joins TRBV18 and TRBJ2-5; no firm D call. This CDR3 has 13 residues. Trimming removed 1 base from V and 1 base from J, with 4 bases in between. Germline V CDR1 and CDR2: KGHSH, LQKENI. Written as DNA, the CDR3 is TGTGCCAGCTCACCACTGGCCCAAGAGACCCAGTACTTC. The encoded protein is CASSPLAQETQYF.

There are a few counts of this clone. This sequence may be a read error, since a much larger clone differs from it by one base. Different DNA sequences within this sample yield the same CDR3. This chain joins TRBV20-1 and TRBJ1-5; D perhaps matches TRBD1 (5 bases). From germline, CDR1 is DFQATT and CDR2 SNEGSKA (reference sequence). This CDR3 spans 16 amino acids. In nucleotides, the CDR3 is TGCAGTGGGGGACTGGAGGGCCGAGGGTCTAATCAGCCACAGCATTTT. It is translated as CSGGLEGRGSNQPQHF.

This clone was counted a few times. The V and J genes are TRBV2 and TRBJ1-2; D possibly corresponds to TRBD1 (5 bases). The CDR3 runs to 15 residues. The V gene's germline CDR1 is SNHLY and CDR2 FYNNEI. Trimming took off 6 bases at V and 8 bases at J, with 22 bases between the two ends. The CDR3: CASRAATGAGTGYTF. DNA of the CDR3: TGTGCCAGCAGAGCGGCGACCGGTGCGGGGACCGGCTACACCTTC. Drawing the rest from reference TRBV2 and TRBJ1-2, the complete variable domain is EPEVTQTPSHQVTQMGQEVILRCVPISNHLYFYWYRQILGQKVEFLVSFYNNEISEKSEIFDDQFSVERPDGSNFTLKIRSTKLEDSAMYFCASRAATGAGTGYTFGSGTRLTVV.

The chain links TRBV5-1 to TRBJ2-1; no firm D call. CDR1 and CDR2 (germline): SGHRS, YFSETQ. This CDR3 spans 16 amino acids. Trimming stripped 3 bases from V and 2 bases from J, with 15 bases between. CDR3 protein: CASSSQGAFTYNEQFF. The DNA for the CDR3 is TGCGCCAGCAGCTCTCAAGGAGCGTTTACCTACAATGAGCAGTTCTTC.

There are many counts of this clone. The V and J genes are TRBV20-1 and TRBJ2-7, with 9 nucleotides matching TRBD1. In germline, CDR1 is DFQATT, CDR2 SNEGSKA (reference sequence). After removal of 3 bases from V and 1 base from J, the junction contained 4 bases not matched to a gene. The CDR3 extends over 14 amino acids. The CDR3 DNA sequence: TGCAGTGCTAGCTACAGGGGGCCGTCCTACGAGCAGTACTTC. Its translation is CSASYRGPSYEQYF.

This clone occurred many times. The chain combines TRBV20-1 with TRBJ2-1, with TRBD1 as a possible D gene (6 bases). Between the trimmed V and J ends, which lost 3 bases and 3 bases, there was a span of 18 bases. This CDR3 spans 16 amino acids. Germline V gene sequence: CDR1 DFQATT, CDR2 SNEGSKA (reference sequence). The CDR3 reads CSASLIGQTLYNEQFF. The CDR3 coding sequence is TGCAGTGCTAGCTTAATAGGACAGACCCTCTACAATGAGCAGTTCTTC.

This clone was detected many times. The chain is built from TRBV5-1 and TRBJ2-7; the D gene is possibly TRBD2 (6 bases). The CDR3 runs 14 residues. Germline V gene sequence: CDR1 SGHRS, CDR2 YFSETQ. Trimming took 0 bases from V and 7 from J, leaving 14 bases between them. The CDR3: CASSLDGGLREQYF. CDR3 DNA: TGCGCCAGCAGCTTGGATGGGGGGTTAAGGGAGCAGTACTTC.

This clone was seen ten or more times. Other DNA sequences in the same sample also yield this CDR3. CDR3: CASSLLRTSGGNTGELFF. For the CDR3, the DNA is TGCGCCAGCAGCTTGCTCCGGACTAGCGGGGGGAACACCGGGGAGCTGTTTTTT. This chain joins TRBV5-1 and TRBJ2-2; 13 nucleotides match TRBD2. Trimming cost V 1 base and J 1 base; bases outside gene matches: 4. Germline loops: CDR1 SGHRS, CDR2 YFSETQ. The CDR3 runs 18 residues.

Regarding this clone: One end of the junction varies from germline; a read error may be responsible. This rearrangement joins TRBV6-2 or TRBV6-3 to TRBJ2-2, with D unresolved. The CDR3 contains 15 residues. Germline loops: CDR1 MNHEY, CDR2 SVGEGT. CDR3 in DNA: TGTGCCAGCACGACGAGTGTGGCGAATACCGGGGAGCTGTTTTTT. Encoded protein: CASTTSVANTGELFF.

This clone has at least ten counts. The chain has TRBV5-1 and TRBJ2-7; 7 positions match TRBD2. Germline trimming cut 2 bases from V and 6 bases from J; bases unmatched to any gene: 5. Germline V gene data show CDR1 as SGHRS and CDR2 as YFSETQ. This CDR3 spans 13 amino acids. CDR3 in amino acids: CASSFRGEGEQYF. DNA of the CDR3: TGCGCCAGCAGCTTCCGGGGGGAGGGCGAGCAGTACTTC.

This clone was detected ten times or more. J is TRBJ2-3 and V is TRBV30, with D unresolved. Trimming stripped 3 bases from V and 7 bases from J, with 8 bases between. The germline gives CDR1 GTSNPN, CDR2 SVGIG (reference sequence). The CDR3 has 11 residues. The CDR3 nucleotides read TGTGCCTGGAGCTCCTTATATACGCAGTATTTT. Translation: CAWSSLYTQYF. The variable domain in full, completed from reference TRBV30 and TRBJ2-3, reads SQTIHQWPATLVQPVGSPLSLECTVEGTSNPNLYWYRQAAGRGLQLLFYSVGIGQISSEVPQNLSASRPQDRQFILSSKKLLLSDSGFYLCAWSSLYTQYFGPGTRLTVL.

This clone has just a few counts. A junction boundary mismatches the germline segment, possibly from a read error. V and J are TRBV7-8 and TRBJ2-1, with 11 bases matching TRBD1. CDR3 length: 17 amino acids. Germline V lookup: CDR1 SGHVS, CDR2 FQNEAQ. CDR3 sequence reads: CASSPQVGTGGYNEQLF. CDR3 DNA: TGTGCCAGCAGCCCACAGGTAGGGACAGGGGGTTACAATGAGCAGTTGTTC.

In the case of this clone: Possible read error: a much larger clone is one base away. V is TRBV3-1 and J is TRBJ2-4; 12 nucleotides align to TRBD1. Germline V gives CDR1 LGHDT, CDR2 YNNKEL (reference sequence). There are 17 residues in the CDR3. The CDR3 loop is CASSQVGGQGAKNIKYF. The CDR3 nucleotides are TGTGCCAGCAGCCAAGTTGGGGGACAGGGGGCCAAAAACATTAAGTACTTC. The full variable domain, with the rest looked up from reference TRBV3-1 and TRBJ2-4, is DTAVSQTPKYLVTQMGNDKSIKCEQNLGHDTMYWYKQDSKKFLKIMFSYNNKELIINETVPNRFSPKSPDKAHLNLHINSLELGDSAVYFCASSQVGGQGAKNIKYFGAGTRLSVL.

A word on this clone: Given a much more abundant clone one base away, this may be a read error. The rearrangement links TRBV18 to TRBJ2-3; 10 bases agree with TRBD2. After removal of 0 bases from V and 2 bases from J, the junction contained 2 bases not matched to a gene. This CDR3 contains 16 residues. Germline assignment: CDR1 KGHSH and CDR2 LQKENI. CDR3 amino acids: CASSPPAGGATDTQYF. For the CDR3, the DNA is TGTGCCAGCTCACCACCAGCGGGGGGGGCCACAGATACGCAGTATTTT.

This clone was recorded a few times. A much larger clone is a single base away; this may be a read error. The V gene is TRBV20-1, the J gene TRBJ2-1; 9 bases align to TRBD2. V lost 3 bases and J lost 6; bases outside the gene matches: 9. The CDR3 length is 15 residues. CDR1 and CDR2 from the germline V gene are DFQATT and SNEGSKA (reference sequence). CDR3 nucleotides: TGCAGTGCTAGCTCTATTAGCGGGGGAGTCAATGAGCAGTTCTTC. Translation gives CSASSISGGVNEQFF.

A note on this clone: At one end, the junction sequence differs from germline, possibly due to a read error. The J gene is TRBJ2-7, the V gene TRBV30, with D maybe TRBD2 (5 bases). This CDR3 spans 13 amino acids. CDR1 and CDR2 from the germline V gene are GTSNPN and SVGIG (reference sequence). CDR3 in DNA: TGTGCCTTGAGGCCAGGCGGGTCGTACGAGCGGTACTTC. This sequence encodes CALRPGGSYERYF.

Note on this clone: This may stem from a read error, because a much larger clone lies one nucleotide away. The V call is TRBV3-1, the J call TRBJ1-5; unclear D gene. With 0 bases removed from V and 6 bases from J, the gap between germline ends came to 6 bases. Germline CDR1 and CDR2: LGHDT and YNNKEL (reference sequence). The CDR3 has 13 amino acids. The CDR3 DNA is TGTGCCAGCAGCCAAGACTCAGGTCAGCCCCAGCATTTT. Its translation: CASSQDSGQPQHF. The full variable domain, in which reference TRBV3-1 and TRBJ1-5 provide the parts outside the CDR3, is DTAVSQTPKYLVTQMGNDKSIKCEQNLGHDTMYWYKQDSKKFLKIMFSYNNKELIINETVPNRFSPKSPDKAHLNLHINSLELGDSAVYFCASSQDSGQPQHFGDGTRLSIL.

This clone appeared many times. The gene calls are TRBV28 and TRBJ2-3; D gene ambiguous. CDR1 MDHEN and CDR2 SYDVKM come from the germline V gene. The V gene lost 5 bases and the J gene lost 1 base, with 10 bases spanning the gap. CDR3 size: 14 residues. CDR3 sequence: CASSDLGRTDTQYF. In DNA, the CDR3 is TGTGCCAGCAGTGATTTAGGGCGCACAGATACGCAGTATTTT. Based on the CDR3 plus reference TRBV28 and TRBJ2-3, the full variable domain is DVKVTQSSRYLVKRTGEKVFLECVQDMDHENMFWYRQDPGLGLRLIYFSYDVKMKEKGDIPEGYSVSREKKERFSLILESASTNQTSMYLCASSDLGRTDTQYFGPGTRLTVL.

This clone was recorded many times. This sequence joins TRBV3-1 and TRBJ1-3, with a tentative D call TRBD1 (6 bases). In germline, CDR1 is LGHDT, CDR2 YNNKEL (reference sequence). Trimming removed 6 bases at V and 1 base at J, with 10 bases between. CDR3 size: 14 residues. CDR3 in amino acids: CASSPDSSGNTIYF. The CDR3 region has the DNA TGTGCCAGCAGTCCGGACAGTTCTGGAAACACCATATATTTT. The full variable domain, completed using reference TRBV3-1 and TRBJ1-3, is DTAVSQTPKYLVTQMGNDKSIKCEQNLGHDTMYWYKQDSKKFLKIMFSYNNKELIINETVPNRFSPKSPDKAHLNLHINSLELGDSAVYFCASSPDSSGNTIYFGEGSWLTVV.